A selection of T cell receptor beta chains follows, all from one sample in a study of CD8+ T cells in alopecia areata. The table came from immunoSEQ multiplex PCR; TCRdb's copy has only in-frame clones and leaves some out. The table has 100,000 to 150,000 clones, approximately 60% seen once; the top ten hold 5.7%. The sample here was CD4+ T cells sorted from blood, taken at week 4, from a patient treated with tofacitinib. All receptors come from a human donor with alopecia areata. The CDR3 runs from the conserved cysteine through the conserved F or W. Fields, in order: V gene, J gene, CDR3 length, D gene, clone size, CDR3 DNA, CDR3 protein. The D gene is left open where the match is weak. The size field is filled for only some rows; it gives once, few, many or a size class.

V gene: TRBV18; J gene: TRBJ2-1; CDR3 length: 14; D gene: TRBD1; clone size: NA; CDR3 DNA: TGTGCCAGCTCACCCGGACAGGGGGCGAATGAGCAGTTCTTC; CDR3 protein: CASSPGQGANEQFF
V gene: TRBV2; J gene: TRBJ2-3; CDR3 length: 14; D gene: TRBD1; clone size: NA; CDR3 DNA: TGTGCCAGCAGTTTACAGGGGGCGTCAGATACGCAGTATTTT; CDR3 protein: CASSLQGASDTQYF
V gene: TRBV5-1; J gene: TRBJ2-3; CDR3 length: 16; D gene: NA; clone size: NA; CDR3 DNA: TGCGCCAGCAGCTGGAGCGGCGGGAAGGGGGCAGATACGCAGTATTTT; CDR3 protein: CASSWSGGKGADTQYF
V gene: TRBV30; J gene: TRBJ2-7; CDR3 length: 15; D gene: NA; clone size: NA; CDR3 DNA: TGTGCCTGGAGTCCTCCCGACTTCCAAAACTACGAGCAGTACTTC; CDR3 protein: CAWSPPDFQNYEQYF
V gene: TRBV7-6; J gene: TRBJ1-5; CDR3 length: 13; D gene: NA; clone size: NA; CDR3 DNA: TGTGCCAGCAGCTTAGGGGGGAGTCAGCCCCAGCATTTT; CDR3 protein: CASSLGGSQPQHF
V gene: TRBV5-1; J gene: TRBJ2-4; CDR3 length: 13; D gene: TRBD1; clone size: NA; CDR3 DNA: TGCGCCAGCAGTATGAGGGGGCAAAACATTCAGTACTTC; CDR3 protein: CASSMRGQNIQYF
V gene: TRBV30; J gene: TRBJ2-2; CDR3 length: 15; D gene: TRBD2; clone size: NA; CDR3 DNA: TGTGCCTGGAGACGGCTGGGACTAGCTGCCGGGGAGCTGTTTTTT; CDR3 protein: CAWRRLGLAAGELFF
V gene: TRBV25-1; J gene: TRBJ1-1; CDR3 length: 18; D gene: NA; clone size: NA; CDR3 DNA: TGTGCCAGCAGTGAACTCTACGACAGGACTAGTGAGAACACTGAAGCTTTCTTT; CDR3 protein: CASSELYDRTSENTEAFF
V gene: TRBV5-1; J gene: TRBJ2-2; CDR3 length: 18; D gene: TRBD2; clone size: NA; CDR3 DNA: TGCGCCAGCAGCTCGTCCGGAGCTAGCGGGGGGGCAACCGGGGAGCTGTTTTTT; CDR3 protein: CASSSSGASGGATGELFF
V gene: TRBV4-2; J gene: TRBJ2-5; CDR3 length: 18; D gene: TRBD2; clone size: few; CDR3 DNA: TGTGCCAGCAGCCAAGATGTTCGAGGAGGAGCGGGGCAAGAGACCCAGTACTTC; CDR3 protein: CASSQDVRGGAGQETQYF
V gene: TRBV28; J gene: TRBJ2-5; CDR3 length: 15; D gene: NA; clone size: once; CDR3 DNA: TGTGCCAGCAGTCCGGGGGCCTCGTACCAAGAGACCCAGTACTTC; CDR3 protein: CASSPGASYQETQYF
V gene: TRBV4-1; J gene: TRBJ2-1; CDR3 length: 14; D gene: TRBD2; clone size: few; CDR3 DNA: TGCGCCAGCAGCCAAGATAGGCTAGCGGGGGGGCAGTTCTTC; CDR3 protein: CASSQDRLAGGQFF
V gene: TRBV5-1; J gene: TRBJ2-5; CDR3 length: 15; D gene: NA; clone size: NA; CDR3 DNA: TGCGCCAGCAGCTTGGATGGAGGGTTGAGGGAGACCCAGTACTTC; CDR3 protein: CASSLDGGLRETQYF
V gene: TRBV28; J gene: TRBJ2-2; CDR3 length: 13; D gene: NA; clone size: NA; CDR3 DNA: TGTGCCATTAGCGGTGAAACAGGGCGGAGATTGTTTTTT; CDR3 protein: CAISGETGRRLFF
V gene: TRBV9; J gene: TRBJ1-1; CDR3 length: 13; D gene: NA; clone size: NA; CDR3 DNA: TGTGCCAGCAGCCAGGGAGGGGACACTGAAGCTTTCTTT; CDR3 protein: CASSQGGDTEAFF
V gene: TRBV28; J gene: TRBJ2-1; CDR3 length: 16; D gene: TRBD1; clone size: NA; CDR3 DNA: TGTGCCAGCAGCGTCTCCGGGACAGGGGGTTTCTATGAGCAGTTCTTC; CDR3 protein: CASSVSGTGGFYEQFF
V gene: TRBV29-1; J gene: TRBJ2-5; CDR3 length: 13; D gene: TRBD2; clone size: NA; CDR3 DNA: TGCAGCGTTGTTGCGGGGGGCTTTGAGACCCAGTACTTC; CDR3 protein: CSVVAGGFETQYF
V gene: TRBV10-3; J gene: TRBJ2-6; CDR3 length: 15; D gene: TRBD2; clone size: NA; CDR3 DNA: TGTGCCTCGGGACTAGCGGTCTCTGGGGCCAACGTCCTGACTTTC; CDR3 protein: CASGLAVSGANVLTF
V gene: TRBV2; J gene: TRBJ2-3; CDR3 length: 15; D gene: TRBD2; clone size: NA; CDR3 DNA: TGTGCCAGCAGTGATGGCGGGGGGAACACAGATACGCAGTATTTT; CDR3 protein: CASSDGGGNTDTQYF
V gene: TRBV2; J gene: TRBJ2-3; CDR3 length: 15; D gene: TRBD2; clone size: NA; CDR3 DNA: TGTGCCAGCAGGGAGCGGGACTCGGGTCCAGATACGCAGTATTTT; CDR3 protein: CASRERDSGPDTQYF
V gene: TRBV4-3; J gene: TRBJ2-7; CDR3 length: 14; D gene: NA; clone size: once; CDR3 DNA: TGCGCCAGCAGCCAACGCATAGACTCCTACGAGCAGTACTTC; CDR3 protein: CASSQRIDSYEQYF
V gene: TRBV30; J gene: TRBJ1-2; CDR3 length: 15; D gene: NA; clone size: NA; CDR3 DNA: TGTGCCTGGAGTGCCCCAGGGATAAGCTCCTATGGCTACACCTTC; CDR3 protein: CAWSAPGISSYGYTF
V gene: TRBV7-2; J gene: TRBJ2-7; CDR3 length: 14; D gene: NA; clone size: few; CDR3 DNA: TGTGCCAGCAGCTTAGCAAAGGGGGGCCACGAGCAGTACTTC; CDR3 protein: CASSLAKGGHEQYF
V gene: TRBV6-5; J gene: TRBJ2-7; CDR3 length: 10; D gene: NA; clone size: NA; CDR3 DNA: TGTGCCAGCGGAGCCTACGAGCAGTACTTC; CDR3 protein: CASGAYEQYF
V gene: TRBV7-3; J gene: TRBJ1-6; CDR3 length: 14; D gene: NA; clone size: NA; CDR3 DNA: TGTGCCAGCAGCTTAACCAGTTATAATTCACCCCTCCACTTT; CDR3 protein: CASSLTSYNSPLHF
V gene: TRBV5-1; J gene: TRBJ2-6; CDR3 length: 15; D gene: NA; clone size: NA; CDR3 DNA: TGCGCCAGCAGGACCCAGGGTTCTGGGGCCAACGTCCTGACTTTC; CDR3 protein: CASRTQGSGANVLTF
V gene: TRBV29-1; J gene: TRBJ2-5; CDR3 length: 13; D gene: NA; clone size: NA; CDR3 DNA: TGCAGCGTTGAAAAAGACAGAAAAGAGACCCAGTACTTC; CDR3 protein: CSVEKDRKETQYF
V gene: TRBV30; J gene: TRBJ2-5; CDR3 length: 16; D gene: NA; clone size: NA; CDR3 DNA: TGTGCCTGGAATGGCAGGGAGAGTGACCTACAAGAGACCCAGTACTTC; CDR3 protein: CAWNGRESDLQETQYF
V gene: TRBV6-5; J gene: TRBJ1-5; CDR3 length: 15; D gene: TRBD1; clone size: NA; CDR3 DNA: TGTGCCAGCAGTGCGGACAGGAGACACAATCAGCCCCAGCATTTT; CDR3 protein: CASSADRRHNQPQHF
V gene: TRBV4-1; J gene: TRBJ2-7; CDR3 length: 16; D gene: TRBD1; clone size: once; CDR3 DNA: TGCGCCAGCAGCCAACGTAGGGACAGGGGGACCTACGAGCAGTACTTC; CDR3 protein: CASSQRRDRGTYEQYF
V gene: TRBV5-5; J gene: TRBJ2-7; CDR3 length: 15; D gene: TRBD1; clone size: few; CDR3 DNA: TGTGCCAGCAGCTTAGGACAGGGAAGCTCCTACGAGCAGTACTTC; CDR3 protein: CASSLGQGSSYEQYF
V gene: TRBV30; J gene: TRBJ2-1; CDR3 length: 16; D gene: TRBD2; clone size: NA; CDR3 DNA: TGTGCCTGGAGTGTCGGCCACGGGAGGGCCTTCAATGAGCAGTTCTTC; CDR3 protein: CAWSVGHGRAFNEQFF
V gene: TRBV30; J gene: TRBJ1-5; CDR3 length: 13; D gene: NA; clone size: few; CDR3 DNA: TGTGCCTGGAGCGAGGAGGTCGGGTCACCCCAGCATTTT; CDR3 protein: CAWSEEVGSPQHF
V gene: TRBV5-8; J gene: TRBJ1-4; CDR3 length: 13; D gene: TRBD1; clone size: few; CDR3 DNA: TGTGCCAGCCTGACAGGGGAGAGGGAAAAACTGTTTTTT; CDR3 protein: CASLTGEREKLFF
V gene: TRBV29-1; J gene: TRBJ2-1; CDR3 length: 15; D gene: TRBD2; clone size: NA; CDR3 DNA: TGCAGCGTTGAAGGACTAGCGGACCACCCCAATGAGCAGTTCTTC; CDR3 protein: CSVEGLADHPNEQFF
V gene: TRBV4-1; J gene: TRBJ1-2; CDR3 length: 16; D gene: NA; clone size: many; CDR3 DNA: TGCGCCAGCAGCCAAGACCCGGGCTCAGCTAACTATGGCTACACCTTC; CDR3 protein: CASSQDPGSANYGYTF
V gene: TRBV20-1; J gene: TRBJ1-2; CDR3 length: 10; D gene: NA; clone size: NA; CDR3 DNA: TGCAGTGCTAGTGGTAATGGCTACACCTTC; CDR3 protein: CSASGNGYTF
V gene: TRBV11-2; J gene: TRBJ2-1; CDR3 length: 15; D gene: TRBD2; clone size: NA; CDR3 DNA: TGTGCCAGCAGCTTATTCGGGGGGTCCTACAATGAGCAGTTCTTC; CDR3 protein: CASSLFGGSYNEQFF
V gene: TRBV5-6; J gene: TRBJ1-2; CDR3 length: 13; D gene: NA; clone size: few; CDR3 DNA: TGTGCCAGCAGCACTACGGGCAGTCGTGGCTACACCTTC; CDR3 protein: CASSTTGSRGYTF
V gene: TRBV27; J gene: TRBJ2-5; CDR3 length: 14; D gene: NA; clone size: NA; CDR3 DNA: TGTGCCAGCAGTTTAATGGCAGGGATAGAGACCCAGTACTTC; CDR3 protein: CASSLMAGIETQYF
V gene: TRBV28; J gene: TRBJ2-4; CDR3 length: 14; D gene: NA; clone size: NA; CDR3 DNA: TGTGCCAGCAGTTTAGGGCAGGGGCAAAACATTCAGTACTTC; CDR3 protein: CASSLGQGQNIQYF
V gene: TRBV5-1; J gene: TRBJ2-4; CDR3 length: 14; D gene: TRBD2; clone size: NA; CDR3 DNA: TGCGCCAGCAGCTTACCTAGCGGGAGTGACATTCAGTACTTC; CDR3 protein: CASSLPSGSDIQYF
V gene: TRBV29-1; J gene: TRBJ2-7; CDR3 length: 12; D gene: NA; clone size: NA; CDR3 DNA: TGCAGCGGGGGTAATAGCGGATACGAGCAGTACTTC; CDR3 protein: CSGGNSGYEQYF
V gene: TRBV10-3; J gene: TRBJ2-2; CDR3 length: 12; D gene: NA; clone size: NA; CDR3 DNA: TGTGCCATCACTATAAACACCGGGGAGCTGTTTTTT; CDR3 protein: CAITINTGELFF
V gene: TRBV28; J gene: TRBJ2-7; CDR3 length: 15; D gene: TRBD2; clone size: NA; CDR3 DNA: TGTGCCAGCAGTTTGGGGGCTAGCGGGACCTACGAGCAGTACTTC; CDR3 protein: CASSLGASGTYEQYF
V gene: TRBV2; J gene: TRBJ2-5; CDR3 length: 13; D gene: NA; clone size: NA; CDR3 DNA: TGTGCTGCCGGACAGAGGCGGGGGGAGACCCAGTACTTC; CDR3 protein: CAAGQRRGETQYF
V gene: TRBV6-6; J gene: TRBJ2-3; CDR3 length: 12; D gene: TRBD1; clone size: NA; CDR3 DNA: TGTGCCAGTTCTGACAGGGGAGATACGCAGTATTTT; CDR3 protein: CASSDRGDTQYF